This T cell receptor (beta chain) was sequenced in a study of control samples from healthy donors and cancer patients. The ends lost 4 bases at V and 3 bases at J; junction bases unmatched: 6. The germline V gene encodes CDR1 SGHDN and CDR2 FVKESK. This CDR3 comprises 15 residues. This table comes from immunoSEQ multiplex PCR, and its TCRdb copy is limited to in-frame clones, with some not included. Of about 410,000 clones in the sample, approximately 92% were seen once. Specimen: PBMCs. The TCR sequence derives from a man aged 35 to 55 with head and neck cancer. The V and J genes are TRBV14 and TRBJ2-7; 10 bases are a match to TRBD1. The CDR3 here is CASSPRTGGVYEQYF. For the CDR3, the DNA is TGTGCCAGCAGCCCGAGGACAGGGGGGGTCTACGAGCAGTACTTC.